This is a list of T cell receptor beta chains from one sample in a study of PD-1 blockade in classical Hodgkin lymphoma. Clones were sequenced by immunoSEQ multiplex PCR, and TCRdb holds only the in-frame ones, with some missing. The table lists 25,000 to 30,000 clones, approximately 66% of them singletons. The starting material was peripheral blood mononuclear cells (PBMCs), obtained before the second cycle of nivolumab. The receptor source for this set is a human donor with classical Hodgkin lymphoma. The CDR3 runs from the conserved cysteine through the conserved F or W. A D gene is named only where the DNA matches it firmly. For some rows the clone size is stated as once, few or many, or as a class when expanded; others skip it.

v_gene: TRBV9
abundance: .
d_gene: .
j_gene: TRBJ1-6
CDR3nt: TGTGCCAGCAGCGTTCGCTCTTATAATTCACCCCTCCACTTT
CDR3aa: CASSVRSYNSPLHF

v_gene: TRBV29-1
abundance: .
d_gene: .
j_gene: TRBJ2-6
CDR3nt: TGCAGCGTTGCCCCCGGGGGCTCTGGGGCCAACGTCCTGACTTTC
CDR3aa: CSVAPGGSGANVLTF

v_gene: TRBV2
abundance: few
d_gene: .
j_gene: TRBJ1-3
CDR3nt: TGTGCCAGCAGTGAGGGACACTCTGGAAACACCATATATTTT
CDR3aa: CASSEGHSGNTIYF

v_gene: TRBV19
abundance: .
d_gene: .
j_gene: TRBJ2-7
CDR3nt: TGTGCCAGTAGTATGATAACTGGGTACGAGCAGTACTTC
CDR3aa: CASSMITGYEQYF

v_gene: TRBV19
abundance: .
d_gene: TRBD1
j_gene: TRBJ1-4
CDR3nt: TGTGCCAGTAAGTGGACAGGGATGGAAAAACTGTTTTTT
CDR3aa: CASKWTGMEKLFF

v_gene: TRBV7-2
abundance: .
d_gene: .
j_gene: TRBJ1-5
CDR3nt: TGTGCCAGCAGCTTAAACAGTTATAGCAATCAGCCCCAGCATTTT
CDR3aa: CASSLNSYSNQPQHF

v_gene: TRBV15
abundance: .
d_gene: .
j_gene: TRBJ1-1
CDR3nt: TGTGCCACCAGCAGCGATCCAATAAACACTGAAGCTTTCTTT
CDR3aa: CATSSDPINTEAFF

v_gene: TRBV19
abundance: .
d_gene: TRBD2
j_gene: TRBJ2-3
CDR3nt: TGTGCCAGTAAAACTAGCGGTATTACCACAGATACGCAGTATTTT
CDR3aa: CASKTSGITTDTQYF

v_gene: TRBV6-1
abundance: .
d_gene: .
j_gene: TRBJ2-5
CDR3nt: TGTGCCAGCAGTGAGGTCTATAAGACCCAGTACTTC
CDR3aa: CASSEVYKTQYF

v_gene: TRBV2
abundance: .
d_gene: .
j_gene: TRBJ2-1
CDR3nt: TGTGCCAGCAGCCTCAGGGGCGACAATGAGCAGTTCTTC
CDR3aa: CASSLRGDNEQFF

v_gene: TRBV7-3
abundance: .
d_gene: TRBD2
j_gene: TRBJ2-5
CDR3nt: TGTGCCAGCAGCCCTAGCGGGAGCGCAGAGACCCAGTACTTC
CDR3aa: CASSPSGSAETQYF

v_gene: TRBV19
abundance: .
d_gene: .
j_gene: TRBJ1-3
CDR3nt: TGTGCCAGTAGTCCTGGGACACTACCTGGAAACACCATATATTTT
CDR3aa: CASSPGTLPGNTIYF

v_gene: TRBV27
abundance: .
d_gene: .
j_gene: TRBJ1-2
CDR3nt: TGTGCCAGCAGTTTTACGGGGAACTATGGCTACACCTTC
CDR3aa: CASSFTGNYGYTF

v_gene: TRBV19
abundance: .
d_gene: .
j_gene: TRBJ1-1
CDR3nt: TGTGCCAGTAGTATGAACAGGAACCTCGCAGGTGAAGCTTTCTTT
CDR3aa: CASSMNRNLAGEAFF

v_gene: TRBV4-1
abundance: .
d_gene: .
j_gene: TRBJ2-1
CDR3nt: TGCGCCAGCAGCCTCGGGGCTAGTTTAGTCAGTGAGCAGTTCTTC
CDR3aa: CASSLGASLVSEQFF

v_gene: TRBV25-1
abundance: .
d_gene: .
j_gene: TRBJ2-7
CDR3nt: TGTGCCAGCAGTCGGGGGACGTGGACGTCGGAGCAGTACTTC
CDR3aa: CASSRGTWTSEQYF

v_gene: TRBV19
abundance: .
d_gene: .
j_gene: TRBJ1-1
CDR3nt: TGTGCCAGTAGTAAACCTCACGAGAACACTGAAGCTTTCTTT
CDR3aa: CASSKPHENTEAFF

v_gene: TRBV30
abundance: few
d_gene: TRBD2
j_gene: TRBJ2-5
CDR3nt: TGTGCCTGGAACGTGGGACTAGCGGGAGGAGGGACCCAGTACTTC
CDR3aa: CAWNVGLAGGGTQYF

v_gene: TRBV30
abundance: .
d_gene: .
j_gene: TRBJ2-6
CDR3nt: TGTGCCTGGAGCGGTCCTCAGACAGGGAGGTTGGGAACTGGGGCCAACGTCCTGACTTTC
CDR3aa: CAWSGPQTGRLGTGANVLTF

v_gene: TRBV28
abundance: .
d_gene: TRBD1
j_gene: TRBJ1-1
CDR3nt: TGTGCCAGCAGTAGACCCACAGGGGCTGGTACTGAAGCTTTCTTT
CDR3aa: CASSRPTGAGTEAFF

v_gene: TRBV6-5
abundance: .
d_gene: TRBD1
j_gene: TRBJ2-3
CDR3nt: TGTGCCAGCAGTTTGGGACAGAACACAGATACGCAGTATTTT
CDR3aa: CASSLGQNTDTQYF

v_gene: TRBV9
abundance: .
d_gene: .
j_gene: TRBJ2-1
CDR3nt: TGTGCCAGCAGCGTAGCAAGCTCGGCAAATGAGCAGTTCTTC
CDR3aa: CASSVASSANEQFF

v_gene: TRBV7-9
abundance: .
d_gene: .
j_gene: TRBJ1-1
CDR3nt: TGTGCCAGCAGCCGAATCAGCGGGGACACTGAAGCTTTCTTT
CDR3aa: CASSRISGDTEAFF

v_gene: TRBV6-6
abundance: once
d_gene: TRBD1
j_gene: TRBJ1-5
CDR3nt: TGTGCCAGCACTACCCGGGACAGGGGTGCAAATCAGCCCCAGCATTTT
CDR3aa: CASTTRDRGANQPQHF

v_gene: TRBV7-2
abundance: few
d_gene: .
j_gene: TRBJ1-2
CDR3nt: TGTGCCAGCAGCTTAAAGAGGGACTCTTCCTATGGCTACACCTTC
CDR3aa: CASSLKRDSSYGYTF

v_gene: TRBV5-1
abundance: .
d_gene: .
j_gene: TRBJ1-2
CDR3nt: TGCGCCAGCAGGGAGCCTCTCACCCTGACGGGAAACTATGGCTACACCTTC
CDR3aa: CASREPLTLTGNYGYTF

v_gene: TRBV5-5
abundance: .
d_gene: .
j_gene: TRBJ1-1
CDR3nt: TGTGCCAGCAGCTCAAACAGGAGGGATCGGGCTTTCTTT
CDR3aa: CASSSNRRDRAFF

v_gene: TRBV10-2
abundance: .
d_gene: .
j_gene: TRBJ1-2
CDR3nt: TGCGCCAGCAGCGATGGCTATCCAGGGGAAAAGGGCTACACCTTC
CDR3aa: CASSDGYPGEKGYTF

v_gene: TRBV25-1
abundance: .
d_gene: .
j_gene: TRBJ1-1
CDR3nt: TGTGCCAGCAGCTTGGGACGAATAACTGAAGCTTTCTTT
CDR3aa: CASSLGRITEAFF

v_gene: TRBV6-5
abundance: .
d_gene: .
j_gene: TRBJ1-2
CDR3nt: TGTGCCAGCAGTTACATCGGGAGGAGGGACTATGGCTACACCTTC
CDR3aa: CASSYIGRRDYGYTF

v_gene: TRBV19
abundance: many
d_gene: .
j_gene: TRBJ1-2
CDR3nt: TGTGCCAGTAGTATATTGGGACTAAGTAATGGCTACACCTTC
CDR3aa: CASSILGLSNGYTF

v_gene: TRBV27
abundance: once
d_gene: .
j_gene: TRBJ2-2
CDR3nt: TGTGCCAGCAGACGTCAGGGGCGCGTCACCGGGGAGCTGTTTTTT
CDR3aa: CASRRQGRVTGELFF

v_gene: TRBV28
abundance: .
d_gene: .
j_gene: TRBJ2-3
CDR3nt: TGTGCCAGCAGCAACCTCCAACGTAGTGCGGATACGCAGTATTTT
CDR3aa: CASSNLQRSADTQYF

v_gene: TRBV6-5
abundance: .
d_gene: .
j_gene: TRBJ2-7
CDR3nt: TGTGCCAGCAGAATGGACACCCTTCGACGGGAGCAGTACTTC
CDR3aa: CASRMDTLRREQYF

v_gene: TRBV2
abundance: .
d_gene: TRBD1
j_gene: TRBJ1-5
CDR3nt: TGTGCCAGCAATGGACAGGATAATCAGCCCCAGCATTTT
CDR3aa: CASNGQDNQPQHF

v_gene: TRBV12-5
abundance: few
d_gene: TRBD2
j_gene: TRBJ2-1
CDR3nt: TGTGCTAGTGGTTTGGGCCTAGCGGGAAACAATGAGCAGTTCTTC
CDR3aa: CASGLGLAGNNEQFF

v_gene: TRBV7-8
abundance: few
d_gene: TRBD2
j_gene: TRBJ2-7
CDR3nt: TGTGCCAGCAGCTCCCTAGCGGGGCTCTACGAGCAGTACTTC
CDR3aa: CASSSLAGLYEQYF

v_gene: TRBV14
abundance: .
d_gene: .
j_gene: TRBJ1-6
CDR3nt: TGTGCCAGCAGCCAATTAGCACAACCCCTCCACTTT
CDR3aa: CASSQLAQPLHF

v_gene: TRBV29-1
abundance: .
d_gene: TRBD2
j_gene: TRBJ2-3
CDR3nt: TGCAGCGAAAGACTAGCGGGAGTTGGTACGCAGTATTTT
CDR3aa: CSERLAGVGTQYF

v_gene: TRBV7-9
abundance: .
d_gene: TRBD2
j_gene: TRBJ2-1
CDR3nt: TGTGCCAGCAGCCCCATCACGGCTAGCGGGGGAAATGTGCAGTTCTTC
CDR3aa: CASSPITASGGNVQFF

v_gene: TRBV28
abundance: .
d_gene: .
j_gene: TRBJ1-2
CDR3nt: TGTGCCAGCAGTTTTCCCCAGGGCGATGGCTACACCTTC
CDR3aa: CASSFPQGDGYTF

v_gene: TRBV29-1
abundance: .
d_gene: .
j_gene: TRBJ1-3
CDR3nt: TGCAGCGTGAGGGGGGGCTCCCCGGCTGGAAACACCATATATTTT
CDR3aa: CSVRGGSPAGNTIYF

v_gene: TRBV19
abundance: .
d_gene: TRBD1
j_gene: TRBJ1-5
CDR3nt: TGTGCCAGTATCCCCGGGACAGGGGGCTTAGTGAGCAATCAGCCCCAGCATTTT
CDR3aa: CASIPGTGGLVSNQPQHF

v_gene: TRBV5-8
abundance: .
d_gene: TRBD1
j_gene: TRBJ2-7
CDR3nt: TGTGCCAGCAGCTTGTGGCAGGGGGCCCCCGACGAGCAGTACTTC
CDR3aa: CASSLWQGAPDEQYF

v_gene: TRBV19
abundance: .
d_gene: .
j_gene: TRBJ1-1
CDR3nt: TGTGCCAGTAGTATAGCCCCGGGGTCGGGCACTGAAGCTTTCTTT
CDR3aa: CASSIAPGSGTEAFF

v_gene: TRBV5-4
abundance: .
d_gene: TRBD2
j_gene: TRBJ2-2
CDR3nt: TGTGCCAGCAGCCCCGGACTAGCGGGGGAATCAGTGCCCACCGGGGAGCTGTTTTTT
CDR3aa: CASSPGLAGESVPTGELFF

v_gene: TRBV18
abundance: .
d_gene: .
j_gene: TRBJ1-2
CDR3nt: TGTGCCAGCTCACCAGACAGCTACTATGGCTACACCTTC
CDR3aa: CASSPDSYYGYTF

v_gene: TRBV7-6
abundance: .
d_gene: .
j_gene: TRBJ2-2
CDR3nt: TGTGCCAGCAGCTTAGGTACTCCGGGTACAACCGGGGAGCTGTTTTTT
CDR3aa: CASSLGTPGTTGELFF

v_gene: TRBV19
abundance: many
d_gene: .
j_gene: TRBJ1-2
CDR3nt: TGTGCCAGTAGTATACCGGCAGACTATGGCTACACCTTC
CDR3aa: CASSIPADYGYTF

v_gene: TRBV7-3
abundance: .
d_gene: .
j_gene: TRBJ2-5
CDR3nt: TGTGCCAGCAGCCCCTCCGGCCAGGTTAGGGGAGAGACCCAGTACTTC
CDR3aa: CASSPSGQVRGETQYF

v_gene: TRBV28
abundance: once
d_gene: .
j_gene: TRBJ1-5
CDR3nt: TGTGCCAGCAACAGCAATCAGCCCCAGCATTTT
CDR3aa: CASNSNQPQHF